The rows below give T cell receptor beta chains drawn from one sample of a study of blood T cell repertoires in COVID-19. Sequencing was performed with immunoSEQ multiplex PCR; in TCRdb, only in-frame clones are kept and a portion is missing. The repertoire has under 200,000 clones, approximately 84% of them found once; the top ten carry 7.5% to 8.5%. The specimen sequenced was peripheral blood. The source of these receptors is a woman between 55 and 75 years old with COVID-19, enrolled during active disease. Each CDR3 is given with its conserved first and last residue. The order of the fields is V gene, D gene, clone size, J gene, CDR3 protein, CDR3 DNA. The D gene is left open where the match is weak. The size of a clone is reported for some rows only, either as once, few or many, or as a class for expanded clones.

V gene: TRBV30; D gene: -; clone size: -; J gene: TRBJ1-5; CDR3 protein: CAWSLGRDQPQHF; CDR3 DNA: TGTGCCTGGAGCCTCGGCAGGGATCAGCCCCAGCATTTT
V gene: TRBV28; D gene: -; clone size: -; J gene: TRBJ1-6; CDR3 protein: CASRKGESYNSPLHF; CDR3 DNA: TGTGCCAGCAGAAAGGGGGAATCCTATAATTCACCCCTCCACTTT
V gene: TRBV2; D gene: -; clone size: -; J gene: TRBJ2-3; CDR3 protein: CASSDWRIVGTDTQYF; CDR3 DNA: TGTGCCAGCAGTGATTGGCGGATTGTCGGCACAGATACGCAGTATTTT
V gene: TRBV18; D gene: TRBD1; clone size: -; J gene: TRBJ1-5; CDR3 protein: CASSLGQGIDQPQHF; CDR3 DNA: TGTGCCAGCTCACTCGGACAGGGTATCGATCAGCCCCAGCATTTT
V gene: TRBV18; D gene: -; clone size: -; J gene: TRBJ1-4; CDR3 protein: CASSPDSRRNEKLFF; CDR3 DNA: TGTGCCAGCTCACCCGACTCACGGAGAAATGAAAAACTGTTTTTT
V gene: TRBV9; D gene: TRBD1; clone size: -; J gene: TRBJ1-1; CDR3 protein: CASSPSQGYTEAFF; CDR3 DNA: TGTGCCAGCAGCCCCTCACAGGGGTACACTGAAGCTTTCTTT
V gene: TRBV11-1; D gene: -; clone size: -; J gene: TRBJ2-7; CDR3 protein: CASSRKGEHYEQYF; CDR3 DNA: TGTGCCAGCAGCCGCAAGGGGGAACACTACGAGCAGTACTTC
V gene: TRBV29-1; D gene: TRBD1; clone size: -; J gene: TRBJ1-1; CDR3 protein: CSVSDRGYTEAFF; CDR3 DNA: TGCAGCGTCTCCGACAGGGGGTATACTGAAGCTTTCTTT
V gene: TRBV18; D gene: TRBD2; clone size: -; J gene: TRBJ2-7; CDR3 protein: CASSPPGLAGGSYEQYF; CDR3 DNA: TGTGCCAGCTCACCACCTGGTCTTGCGGGAGGCTCCTACGAGCAGTACTTC
V gene: TRBV3-1/TRBV3-2; D gene: -; clone size: few; J gene: TRBJ1-5; CDR3 protein: CASSQGRGGGQPQHF; CDR3 DNA: TGTGCCAGCAGCCAAGGAAGGGGCGGGGGTCAGCCCCAGCATTTT
V gene: TRBV18; D gene: -; clone size: once; J gene: TRBJ1-1; CDR3 protein: CASSPAALNTEAFF; CDR3 DNA: TGTGCCAGCTCACCGGCGGCTCTGAACACTGAAGCTTTCTTT
V gene: TRBV6-5; D gene: TRBD2; clone size: -; J gene: TRBJ2-7; CDR3 protein: CASSYAGGSVAQYF; CDR3 DNA: TGTGCCAGCAGTTACGCTGGCGGGAGTGTCGCGCAGTACTTC
V gene: TRBV7-9; D gene: TRBD2; clone size: -; J gene: TRBJ2-1; CDR3 protein: CASSSGTSPYNEQFF; CDR3 DNA: TGTGCCAGCAGCTCCGGGACTAGTCCCTACAATGAGCAGTTCTTC
V gene: TRBV6-5; D gene: -; clone size: -; J gene: TRBJ2-7; CDR3 protein: CASSYSTAGGEQYF; CDR3 DNA: TGTGCCAGCAGTTACTCGACGGCAGGAGGCGAGCAGTACTTC
V gene: TRBV6-5; D gene: -; clone size: -; J gene: TRBJ1-5; CDR3 protein: CASSPGHINQPQHF; CDR3 DNA: TGTGCCAGCTCCCCGGGACATATTAATCAGCCCCAGCATTTT
V gene: TRBV12-5; D gene: -; clone size: -; J gene: TRBJ2-1; CDR3 protein: CASAPEDKVGPQFF; CDR3 DNA: TGTGCTAGTGCCCCTGAGGACAAGGTGGGTCCGCAGTTCTTC
V gene: TRBV27; D gene: TRBD1; clone size: -; J gene: TRBJ2-1; CDR3 protein: CASSSSPGQGEFF; CDR3 DNA: TGTGCCAGCAGTTCCTCACCGGGACAGGGAGAGTTCTTC
V gene: TRBV9; D gene: -; clone size: -; J gene: TRBJ2-1; CDR3 protein: CASSVQAIGNEQFF; CDR3 DNA: TGTGCCAGCAGCGTACAGGCTATCGGCAATGAGCAGTTCTTC
V gene: TRBV5-5; D gene: TRBD1; clone size: few; J gene: TRBJ1-6; CDR3 protein: CASSPQGGYNSPLHF; CDR3 DNA: TGTGCCAGCAGCCCTCAGGGGGGCTATAATTCACCCCTCCACTTT
V gene: TRBV6-1; D gene: -; clone size: -; J gene: TRBJ1-1; CDR3 protein: CASSERENTEAFF; CDR3 DNA: TGTGCCAGCAGTGAACGAGAGAACACTGAAGCTTTCTTT
V gene: TRBV12-3/TRBV12-4; D gene: -; clone size: -; J gene: TRBJ1-1; CDR3 protein: CASSFTANTEAFF; CDR3 DNA: TGTGCCAGCAGTTTTACAGCGAACACTGAAGCTTTCTTT
V gene: TRBV9; D gene: TRBD2; clone size: -; J gene: TRBJ2-2; CDR3 protein: CASSVGRAGVKHGGNTGELFF; CDR3 DNA: TGTGCCAGCAGCGTAGGTAGGGCGGGAGTAAAGCATGGAGGGAACACCGGGGAGCTGTTTTTT
V gene: TRBV9; D gene: TRBD2; clone size: few; J gene: TRBJ2-4; CDR3 protein: CASSVEEREENKNIQYF; CDR3 DNA: TGTGCCAGCAGCGTAGAGGAGCGGGAGGAGAACAAAAACATTCAGTACTTC
V gene: TRBV11-2; D gene: TRBD1; clone size: -; J gene: TRBJ2-3; CDR3 protein: CASSFDRGRTDTQYF; CDR3 DNA: TGTGCCAGCAGCTTTGACAGGGGGCGTACAGATACGCAGTATTTT
V gene: TRBV24-1; D gene: TRBD2; clone size: -; J gene: TRBJ2-1; CDR3 protein: CATSDTGGAYNEQFF; CDR3 DNA: TGTGCCACCAGTGATACGGGAGGCGCCTACAATGAGCAGTTCTTC
V gene: TRBV19; D gene: -; clone size: -; J gene: TRBJ1-5; CDR3 protein: CASTGPLRQPQHF; CDR3 DNA: TGTGCCAGTACAGGTCCCTTACGTCAGCCCCAGCATTTT
V gene: TRBV6-5; D gene: TRBD1; clone size: -; J gene: TRBJ2-7; CDR3 protein: CASNLDRGPFYEQYF; CDR3 DNA: TGTGCCAGCAACCTTGACAGGGGGCCCTTCTACGAGCAGTACTTC
V gene: TRBV11-3; D gene: TRBD1; clone size: -; J gene: TRBJ2-3; CDR3 protein: CASSTRQGVGTDTQYF; CDR3 DNA: TGTGCCAGCAGCACCCGACAGGGGGTTGGTACAGATACGCAGTATTTT
V gene: TRBV29-1; D gene: TRBD1; clone size: -; J gene: TRBJ2-1; CDR3 protein: CSAVRDRGLNEQFF; CDR3 DNA: TGCAGCGCCGTCCGGGACAGGGGGCTGAATGAGCAGTTCTTC
V gene: TRBV10-3; D gene: -; clone size: -; J gene: TRBJ1-1; CDR3 protein: CAISDPGGKAEAFF; CDR3 DNA: TGTGCCATCAGTGACCCCGGAGGGAAGGCTGAAGCTTTCTTT
V gene: TRBV5-1; D gene: TRBD2; clone size: -; J gene: TRBJ2-3; CDR3 protein: CASSPRTSGLSTDTQYF; CDR3 DNA: TGCGCCAGCAGCCCCAGGACTAGCGGGTTGAGCACAGATACGCAGTATTTT
V gene: TRBV30; D gene: TRBD1; clone size: -; J gene: TRBJ1-4; CDR3 protein: CAWSGQGGEKLFF; CDR3 DNA: TGTGCCTGGAGTGGACAGGGCGGTGAAAAACTGTTTTTT
V gene: TRBV5-6; D gene: TRBD1; clone size: -; J gene: TRBJ1-5; CDR3 protein: CASSFGQGNQPQHF; CDR3 DNA: TGTGCCAGCAGCTTCGGACAGGGGAATCAGCCCCAGCATTTT
V gene: TRBV7-3; D gene: TRBD1; clone size: -; J gene: TRBJ1-1; CDR3 protein: CASSLWGTASGTEAFF; CDR3 DNA: TGTGCCAGCAGCTTATGGGGGACAGCCAGTGGCACTGAAGCTTTCTTT
V gene: TRBV6-2/TRBV6-3; D gene: TRBD1; clone size: -; J gene: TRBJ2-2; CDR3 protein: CASSPQGANTGELFF; CDR3 DNA: TGTGCCAGCAGCCCACAGGGGGCTAACACCGGGGAGCTGTTTTTT
V gene: TRBV7-2; D gene: TRBD1; clone size: -; J gene: TRBJ1-2; CDR3 protein: CASSLMLRQGASGYTF; CDR3 DNA: TGTGCCAGCAGCTTAATGCTCCGACAGGGGGCGAGCGGCTACACCTTC
V gene: TRBV4-1; D gene: TRBD2; clone size: -; J gene: TRBJ2-3; CDR3 protein: CASSQEQRETDTQYF; CDR3 DNA: TGCGCCAGCAGCCAAGAGCAGCGGGAGACAGATACGCAGTATTTT
V gene: TRBV4-1; D gene: -; clone size: -; J gene: TRBJ2-2; CDR3 protein: CASSPSENTGELFF; CDR3 DNA: TGCGCCAGCAGCCCGAGCGAGAACACCGGGGAGCTGTTTTTT
V gene: TRBV27; D gene: TRBD2; clone size: -; J gene: TRBJ2-7; CDR3 protein: CASSHPRAGEYEQYF; CDR3 DNA: TGTGCCAGCAGCCACCCGAGGGCGGGAGAGTACGAGCAGTACTTC
V gene: TRBV18; D gene: TRBD2; clone size: -; J gene: TRBJ2-1; CDR3 protein: CASSPKAGGSSYNEQFF; CDR3 DNA: TGTGCCAGCTCACCAAAAGCGGGGGGGAGCTCCTACAATGAGCAGTTCTTC
V gene: TRBV19; D gene: TRBD1; clone size: -; J gene: TRBJ2-1; CDR3 protein: CASSIVPGQGNEQFF; CDR3 DNA: TGTGCCAGTAGTATAGTCCCGGGACAGGGGAATGAGCAGTTCTTC
V gene: TRBV7-6; D gene: -; clone size: few; J gene: TRBJ1-6; CDR3 protein: CASSPEGGSSYNSPLHF; CDR3 DNA: TGTGCCAGCAGCCCTGAGGGTGGGAGCTCCTATAATTCACCCCTCCACTTT
V gene: TRBV4-1; D gene: TRBD1; clone size: once; J gene: TRBJ1-1; CDR3 protein: CASSQDGGQGYTEAFF; CDR3 DNA: TGCGCCAGCAGCCAAGATGGGGGACAGGGGTATACTGAAGCTTTCTTT
V gene: TRBV9; D gene: -; clone size: once; J gene: TRBJ1-5; CDR3 protein: CASSVAGVGNQPQHF; CDR3 DNA: TGTGCCAGCAGCGTAGCAGGGGTCGGCAATCAGCCCCAGCATTTT
V gene: TRBV7-8; D gene: TRBD1; clone size: -; J gene: TRBJ1-4; CDR3 protein: CASSFPRGSRTGNEKLFF; CDR3 DNA: TGTGCCAGCAGCTTCCCACGGGGGTCGAGGACAGGGAATGAAAAACTGTTTTTT
V gene: TRBV27; D gene: -; clone size: -; J gene: TRBJ1-6; CDR3 protein: CASSVRGDNSPLHF; CDR3 DNA: TGTGCCAGCAGTGTCAGGGGTGATAATTCACCCCTCCACTTT
V gene: TRBV3-1/TRBV3-2; D gene: -; clone size: -; J gene: TRBJ2-6; CDR3 protein: CASSRLGGSGANVLTF; CDR3 DNA: TGTGCCAGCAGCCGACTCGGTGGATCTGGGGCCAACGTCCTGACTTTC
V gene: TRBV5-1; D gene: -; clone size: few; J gene: TRBJ1-3; CDR3 protein: CASSLTPGAGNTIYF; CDR3 DNA: TGCGCCAGCAGCTTAACCCCGGGAGCTGGAAACACCATATATTTT
V gene: TRBV24-1; D gene: TRBD1; clone size: -; J gene: TRBJ2-3; CDR3 protein: CATRTGTGTDTQYF; CDR3 DNA: TGTGCCACCAGAACCGGGACAGGCACAGATACGCAGTATTTT
V gene: TRBV25-1; D gene: TRBD1; clone size: -; J gene: TRBJ1-2; CDR3 protein: CASSQPGQGDYGYTF; CDR3 DNA: TGTGCCAGCAGCCAACCGGGACAGGGGGACTATGGCTACACCTTC
V gene: TRBV5-1; D gene: -; clone size: -; J gene: TRBJ2-7; CDR3 protein: CASSGSPYEQYF; CDR3 DNA: TGCGCCAGCAGCGGGAGCCCCTACGAGCAGTACTTC
V gene: TRBV4-2; D gene: -; clone size: few; J gene: TRBJ2-5; CDR3 protein: CASSQGLGQSVTQYF; CDR3 DNA: TGTGCCAGCAGCCAAGGGCTCGGACAGTCAGTGACCCAGTACTTC
V gene: TRBV7-8; D gene: TRBD1; clone size: once; J gene: TRBJ1-2; CDR3 protein: CASSLAAGGLYGYTF; CDR3 DNA: TGTGCCAGCAGCTTAGCGGCAGGGGGCCTCTATGGCTACACCTTC
V gene: TRBV10-1; D gene: -; clone size: -; J gene: TRBJ2-1; CDR3 protein: CASSESRTGDDEQFF; CDR3 DNA: TGCGCCAGCAGTGAGTCAAGGACGGGAGACGATGAGCAGTTCTTC
V gene: TRBV5-4; D gene: TRBD1; clone size: -; J gene: TRBJ1-2; CDR3 protein: CASSLERGQGMGGYTF; CDR3 DNA: TGTGCCAGCAGCTTGGAAAGGGGACAGGGTATGGGTGGCTACACCTTC
V gene: TRBV10-1; D gene: TRBD1; clone size: -; J gene: TRBJ2-1; CDR3 protein: CASSGGQGYYEQFF; CDR3 DNA: TGCGCCAGCAGTGGGGGACAGGGGTACTATGAGCAGTTCTTC
V gene: TRBV9; D gene: TRBD1; clone size: few; J gene: TRBJ2-7; CDR3 protein: CASSVGAGTGVHEQYF; CDR3 DNA: TGTGCCAGCAGCGTAGGGGCGGGGACAGGGGTCCACGAGCAGTACTTC
V gene: TRBV6-2/TRBV6-3; D gene: -; clone size: -; J gene: TRBJ2-7; CDR3 protein: CASSYSRVEQYF; CDR3 DNA: TGTGCCAGCAGTTACTCACGAGTCGAGCAGTACTTC